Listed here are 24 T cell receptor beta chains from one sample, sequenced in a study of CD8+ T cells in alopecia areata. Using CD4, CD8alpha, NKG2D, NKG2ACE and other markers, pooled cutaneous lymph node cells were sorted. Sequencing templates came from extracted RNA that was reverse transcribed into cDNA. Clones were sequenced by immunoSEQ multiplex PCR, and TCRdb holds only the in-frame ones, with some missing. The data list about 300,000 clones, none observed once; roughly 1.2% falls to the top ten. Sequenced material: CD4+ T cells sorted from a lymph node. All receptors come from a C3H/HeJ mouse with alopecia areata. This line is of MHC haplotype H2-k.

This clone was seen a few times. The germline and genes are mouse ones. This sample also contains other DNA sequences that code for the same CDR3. The CDR3 protein is CASSAGNYAEQFF. The sequenced part of the CDR3 DNA is TGTGCCAGCAGTGCTGGTAACTATGCT. The rearrangement uses TRBV13-1 and TRBJ2-1; D is uncertain. From the germline J gene comes the end of the CDR3, since the read stops 4 residues before it. Germline V gene lookup returns CDR1 NSHNY and CDR2 SYGAGN. V was clipped by 3 bases and J by 0 bases, with 4 bases between them. The CDR3 contains 13 residues.

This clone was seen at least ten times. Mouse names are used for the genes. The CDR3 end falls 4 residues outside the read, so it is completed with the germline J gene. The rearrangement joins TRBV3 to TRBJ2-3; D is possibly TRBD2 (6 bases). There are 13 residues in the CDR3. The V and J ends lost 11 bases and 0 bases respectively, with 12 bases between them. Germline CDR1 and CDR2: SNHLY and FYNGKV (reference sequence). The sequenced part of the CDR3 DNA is TGTGCCCTCGGTGGGGGTAGTGCAGAA. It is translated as CALGGGSAE. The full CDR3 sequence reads CALGGGSAETLYF. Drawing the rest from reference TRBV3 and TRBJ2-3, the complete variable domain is GPKVLQIPSHQIIDMGQMVTLNCDPVSNHLYFYWYKQILGQQMEFLVNFYNGKVMEKSKLFKDQFSVERPDGSYFTLKIQPTALEDSAVYFCALGGGSAETLYFGSGTRLTVL.

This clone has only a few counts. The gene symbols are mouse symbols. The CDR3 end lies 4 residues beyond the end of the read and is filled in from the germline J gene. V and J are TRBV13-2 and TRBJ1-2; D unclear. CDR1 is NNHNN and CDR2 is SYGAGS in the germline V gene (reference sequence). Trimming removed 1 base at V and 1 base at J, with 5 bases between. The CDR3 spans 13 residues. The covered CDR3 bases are TGTGCCAGCGGTGATATCAGAAACTCC. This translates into CASGDIRNS. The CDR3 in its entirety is CASGDIRNSDYTF.

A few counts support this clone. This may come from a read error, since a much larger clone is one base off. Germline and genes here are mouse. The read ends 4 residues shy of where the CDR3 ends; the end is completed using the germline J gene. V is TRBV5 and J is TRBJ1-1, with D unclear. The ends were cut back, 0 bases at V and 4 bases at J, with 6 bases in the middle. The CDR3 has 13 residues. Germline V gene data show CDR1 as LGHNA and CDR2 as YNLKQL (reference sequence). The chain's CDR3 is CASSQDRITEVFF. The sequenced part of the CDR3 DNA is TGTGCCAGCAGCCAAGACAGAATCACA.

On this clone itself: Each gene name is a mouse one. Incomplete CDR3 DNA: TGTGCCAGCAGCTCGACTCGGGACAGGAACCAAGAC. Translation: CASSSTRDRNQD. The CDR3 in full is CASSSTRDRNQDTQYF. The rearrangement links TRBV3 to TRBJ2-5; 8 bases fit TRBD1. Read coverage stops 4 residues before the CDR3 terminus; the germline J gene supplies the remainder. V was clipped by 4 bases and J by 0 bases; unmatched bases: 6. This CDR3 comprises 16 residues. The germline CDR1 and CDR2 sequences are SNHLY and FYNGKV (reference sequence).

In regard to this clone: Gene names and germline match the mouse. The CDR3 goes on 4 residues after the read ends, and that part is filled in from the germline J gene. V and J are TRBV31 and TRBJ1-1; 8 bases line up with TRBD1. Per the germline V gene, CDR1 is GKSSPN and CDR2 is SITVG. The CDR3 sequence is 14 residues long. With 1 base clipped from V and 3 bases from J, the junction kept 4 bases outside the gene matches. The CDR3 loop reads CAWSRYRGDTEVFF. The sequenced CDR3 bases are TGTGCCTGGAGTCGTTACAGGGGGGACACA.

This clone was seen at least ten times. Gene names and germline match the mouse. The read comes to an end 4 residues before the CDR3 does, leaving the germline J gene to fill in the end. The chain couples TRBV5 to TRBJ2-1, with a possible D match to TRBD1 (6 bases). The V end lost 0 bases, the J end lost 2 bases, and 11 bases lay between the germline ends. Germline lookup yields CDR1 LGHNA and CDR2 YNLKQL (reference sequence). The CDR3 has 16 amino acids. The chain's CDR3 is CASSQEGGTHYAEQFF. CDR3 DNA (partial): TGTGCCAGCAGCCAAGAAGGTGGGACACACTATGCT.

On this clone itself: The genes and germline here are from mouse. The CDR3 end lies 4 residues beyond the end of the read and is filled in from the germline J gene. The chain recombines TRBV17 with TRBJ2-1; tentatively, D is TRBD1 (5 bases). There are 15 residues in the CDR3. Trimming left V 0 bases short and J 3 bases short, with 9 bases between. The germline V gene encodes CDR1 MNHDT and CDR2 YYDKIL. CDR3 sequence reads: CASSREGRGYAEQFF. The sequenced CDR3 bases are TGTGCTAGCAGTAGAGAGGGGAGGGGCTATGCT. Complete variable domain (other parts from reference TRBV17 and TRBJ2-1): DTTVKQNPRYKLARVGKPVNLICSQTMNHDTMYWYQKKPNQAPKLLLFYYDKILNREADTFEKFQSSRPNNSFCSLYIGSAGLEYSAMYLCASSREGRGYAEQFFGPGTRLTVL.

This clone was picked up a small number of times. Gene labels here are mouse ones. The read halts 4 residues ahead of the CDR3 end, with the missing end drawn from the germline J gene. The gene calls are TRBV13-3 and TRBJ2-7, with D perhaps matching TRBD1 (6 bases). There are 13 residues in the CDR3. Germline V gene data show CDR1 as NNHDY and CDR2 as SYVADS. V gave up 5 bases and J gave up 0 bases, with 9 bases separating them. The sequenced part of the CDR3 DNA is TGTGCCAGCAGCAGGGGACCCTCCTAT. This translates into CASSRGPSY. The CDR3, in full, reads CASSRGPSYEQYF.

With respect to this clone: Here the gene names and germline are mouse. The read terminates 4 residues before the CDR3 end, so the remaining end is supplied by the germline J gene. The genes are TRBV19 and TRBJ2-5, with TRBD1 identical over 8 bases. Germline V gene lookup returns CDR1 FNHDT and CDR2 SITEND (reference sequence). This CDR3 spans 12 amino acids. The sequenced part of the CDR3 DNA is TGTGCCAGCAGGGGACAGGTCGAC. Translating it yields CASRGQVD. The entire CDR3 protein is CASRGQVDTQYF.

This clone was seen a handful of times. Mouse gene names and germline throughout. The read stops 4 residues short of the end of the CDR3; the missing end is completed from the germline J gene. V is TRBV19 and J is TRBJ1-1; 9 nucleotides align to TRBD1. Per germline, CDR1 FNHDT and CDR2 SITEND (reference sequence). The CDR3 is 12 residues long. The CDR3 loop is CASTPGQGEVFF. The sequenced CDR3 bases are TGTGCCAGCACACCGGGACAGGGA.

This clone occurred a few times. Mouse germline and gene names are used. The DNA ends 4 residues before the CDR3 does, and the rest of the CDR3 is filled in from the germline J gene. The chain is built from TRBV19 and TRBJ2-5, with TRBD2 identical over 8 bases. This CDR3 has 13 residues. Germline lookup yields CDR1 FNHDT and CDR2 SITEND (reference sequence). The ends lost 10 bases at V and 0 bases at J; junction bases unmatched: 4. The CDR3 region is CAARTGNQDTQYF. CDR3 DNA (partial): TGTGCCGCCCGGACTGGGAACCAAGAC.

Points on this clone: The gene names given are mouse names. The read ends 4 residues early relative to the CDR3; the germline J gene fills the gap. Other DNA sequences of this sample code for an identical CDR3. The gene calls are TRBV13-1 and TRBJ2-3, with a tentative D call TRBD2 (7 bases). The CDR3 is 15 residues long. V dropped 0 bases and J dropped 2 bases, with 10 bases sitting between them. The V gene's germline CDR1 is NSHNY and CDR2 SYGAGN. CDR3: CASSDAGGDAETLYF. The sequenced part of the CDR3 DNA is TGTGCCAGCAGTGATGCTGGGGGCGATGCAGAA.

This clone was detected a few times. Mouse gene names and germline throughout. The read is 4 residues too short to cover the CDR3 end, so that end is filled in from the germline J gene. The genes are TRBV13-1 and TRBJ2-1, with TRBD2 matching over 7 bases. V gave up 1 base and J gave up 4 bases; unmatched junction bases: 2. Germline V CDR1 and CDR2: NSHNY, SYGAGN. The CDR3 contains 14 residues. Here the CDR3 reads CASSDFGGYAEQFF. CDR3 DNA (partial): TGTGCCAGCAGTGATTTTGGGGGGTATGCT.

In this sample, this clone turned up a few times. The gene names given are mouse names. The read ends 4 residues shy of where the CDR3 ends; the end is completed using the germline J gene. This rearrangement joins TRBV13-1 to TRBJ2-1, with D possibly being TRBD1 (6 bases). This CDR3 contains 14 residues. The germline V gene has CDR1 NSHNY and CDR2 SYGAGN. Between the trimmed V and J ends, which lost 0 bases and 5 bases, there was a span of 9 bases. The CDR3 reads CASSDAGQDAEQFF. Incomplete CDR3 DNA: TGTGCCAGCAGTGATGCGGGACAAGATGCT.

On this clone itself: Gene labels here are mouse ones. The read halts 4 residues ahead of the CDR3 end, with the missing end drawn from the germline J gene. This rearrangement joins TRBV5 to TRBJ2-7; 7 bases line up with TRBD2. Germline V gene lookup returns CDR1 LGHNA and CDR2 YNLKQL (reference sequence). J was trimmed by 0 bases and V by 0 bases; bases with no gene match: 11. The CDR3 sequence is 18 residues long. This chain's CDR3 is CASSQERNSWGSSYEQYF. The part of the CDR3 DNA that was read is TGTGCCAGCAGCCAAGAGAGGAACAGCTGGGGGAGCTCCTAT.

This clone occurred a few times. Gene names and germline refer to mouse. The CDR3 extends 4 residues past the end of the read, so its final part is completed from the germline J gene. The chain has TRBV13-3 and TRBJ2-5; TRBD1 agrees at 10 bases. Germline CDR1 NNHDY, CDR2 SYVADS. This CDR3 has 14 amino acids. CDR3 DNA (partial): TGTGCCAGCAGTGAAGACAGGGGGCGAGAC. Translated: CASSEDRGRD. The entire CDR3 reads CASSEDRGRDTQYF.

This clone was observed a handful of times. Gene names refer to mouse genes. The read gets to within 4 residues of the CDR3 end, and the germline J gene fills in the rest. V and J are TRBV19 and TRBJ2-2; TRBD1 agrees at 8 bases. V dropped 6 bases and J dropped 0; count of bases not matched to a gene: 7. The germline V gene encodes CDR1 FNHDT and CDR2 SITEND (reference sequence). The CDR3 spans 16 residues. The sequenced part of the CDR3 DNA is TGTGCCAGCACCCTGACAGGGGTTTCAAACACCGGG. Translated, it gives CASTLTGVSNTG. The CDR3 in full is CASTLTGVSNTGQLYF.

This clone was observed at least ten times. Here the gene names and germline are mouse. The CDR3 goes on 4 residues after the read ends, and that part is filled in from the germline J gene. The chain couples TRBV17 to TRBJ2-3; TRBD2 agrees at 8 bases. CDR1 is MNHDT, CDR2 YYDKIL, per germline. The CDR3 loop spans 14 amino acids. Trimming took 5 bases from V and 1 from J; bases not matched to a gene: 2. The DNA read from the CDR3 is TGTGCTAGCAGTCAGACTGGGGGTGCAGAA. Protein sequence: CASSQTGGAE. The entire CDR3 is CASSQTGGAETLYF.

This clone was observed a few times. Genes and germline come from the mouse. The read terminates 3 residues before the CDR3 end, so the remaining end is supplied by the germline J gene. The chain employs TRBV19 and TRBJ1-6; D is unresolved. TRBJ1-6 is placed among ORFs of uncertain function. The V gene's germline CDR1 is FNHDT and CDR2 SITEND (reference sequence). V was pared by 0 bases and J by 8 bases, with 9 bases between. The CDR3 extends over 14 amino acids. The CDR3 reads CASSIGDVDSPLYF. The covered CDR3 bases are TGTGCCAGCAGTATAGGGGATGTGGATTCGCCC.

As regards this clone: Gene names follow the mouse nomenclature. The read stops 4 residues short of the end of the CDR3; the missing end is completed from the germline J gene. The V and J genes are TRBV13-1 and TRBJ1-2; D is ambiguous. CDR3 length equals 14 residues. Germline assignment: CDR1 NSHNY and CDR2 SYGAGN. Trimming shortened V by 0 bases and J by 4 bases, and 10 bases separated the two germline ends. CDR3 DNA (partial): TGTGCCAGCAGTGATGGGCAGGCAGGCTCC. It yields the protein CASSDGQAGS. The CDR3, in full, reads CASSDGQAGSDYTF.

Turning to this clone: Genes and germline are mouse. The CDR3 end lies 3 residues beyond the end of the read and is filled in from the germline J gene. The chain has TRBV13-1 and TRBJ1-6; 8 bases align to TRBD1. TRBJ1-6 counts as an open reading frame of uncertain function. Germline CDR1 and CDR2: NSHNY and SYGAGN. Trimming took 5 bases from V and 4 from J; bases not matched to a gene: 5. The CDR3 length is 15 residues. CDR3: CASSTGTGYNSPLYF. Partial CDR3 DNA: TGTGCCAGCAGCACCGGGACAGGATATAATTCGCCC.

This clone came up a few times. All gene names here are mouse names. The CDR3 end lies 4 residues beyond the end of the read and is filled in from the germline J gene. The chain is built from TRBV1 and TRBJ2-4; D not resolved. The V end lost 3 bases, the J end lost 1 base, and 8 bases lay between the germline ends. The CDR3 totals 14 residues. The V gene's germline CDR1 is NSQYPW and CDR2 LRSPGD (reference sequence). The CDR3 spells CTCSAQLGQNTLYF. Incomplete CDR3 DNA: TGCACCTGCAGTGCCCAGCTTGGTCAAAAC.

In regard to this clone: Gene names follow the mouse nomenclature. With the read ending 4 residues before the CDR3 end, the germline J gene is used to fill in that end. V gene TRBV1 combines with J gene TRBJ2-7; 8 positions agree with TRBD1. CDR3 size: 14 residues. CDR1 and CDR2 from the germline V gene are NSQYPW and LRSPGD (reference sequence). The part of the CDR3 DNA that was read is TGCACCTGCAGTGCGGCCAGGGGGCGGGAT. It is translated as CTCSAARGRD. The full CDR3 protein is CTCSAARGRDEQYF.